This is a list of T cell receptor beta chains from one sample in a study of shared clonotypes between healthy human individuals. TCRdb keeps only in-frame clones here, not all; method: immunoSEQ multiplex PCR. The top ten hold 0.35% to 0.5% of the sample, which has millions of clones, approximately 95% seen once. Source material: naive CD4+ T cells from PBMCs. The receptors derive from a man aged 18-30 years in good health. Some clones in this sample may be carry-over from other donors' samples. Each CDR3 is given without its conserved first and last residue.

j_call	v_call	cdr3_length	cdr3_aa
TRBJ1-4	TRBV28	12	ASTLGTGPEKLF
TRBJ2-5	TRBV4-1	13	ASSHRTGFIETQY
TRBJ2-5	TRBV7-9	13	ASSLVGQPQETQY
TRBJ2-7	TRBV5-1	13	ASSLAGTGVSEQY
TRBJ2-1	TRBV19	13	ASSPTVSSYNEQF
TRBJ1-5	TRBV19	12	ASSNRDSGQPQH
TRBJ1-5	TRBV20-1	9	SARDGVSQH
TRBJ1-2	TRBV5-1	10	ASSLGQGGGT
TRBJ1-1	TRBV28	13	ASTPSAGGNTEAF
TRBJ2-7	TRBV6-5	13	ASSYVWDPPYEQY
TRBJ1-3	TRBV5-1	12	ASSLASSGNTIY
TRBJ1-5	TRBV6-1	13	ASSVEPYSNQPQH
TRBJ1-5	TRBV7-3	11	ASSSNTRGAQH
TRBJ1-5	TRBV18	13	ASSPPGSGNQPQH
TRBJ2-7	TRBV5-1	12	ASSDSGQTYEQY
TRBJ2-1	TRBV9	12	ASSVDGSENEQF
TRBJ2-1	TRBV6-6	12	ASSYSQGLDEQF
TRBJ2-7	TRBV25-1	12	ASRGSGRGYEQY
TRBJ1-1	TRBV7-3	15	ASSPWPRGPVSTEAF
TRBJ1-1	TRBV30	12	AWSVGGVNTEAF
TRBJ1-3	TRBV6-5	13	ASSRTGLSGNTIY
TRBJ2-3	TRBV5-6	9	ASMRTDTQY
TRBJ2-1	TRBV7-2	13	ASSGGQGSRNEQF
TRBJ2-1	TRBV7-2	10	ASSTPGNEQF
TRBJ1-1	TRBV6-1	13	ASSEESQGWTEAF
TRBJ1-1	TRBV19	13	ASSKVGSSSTEAF
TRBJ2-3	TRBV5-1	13	ASSLGGLGTDTQY
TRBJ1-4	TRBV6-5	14	ASSYSNRGANEKLF
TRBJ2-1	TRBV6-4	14	ASSLLGTSGSYEQF
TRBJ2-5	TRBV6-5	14	ASSYRTSGSRETQY
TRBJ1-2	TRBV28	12	ASSPVNPNYGYT
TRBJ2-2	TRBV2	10	ASSRSAGELF
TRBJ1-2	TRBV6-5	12	ASSPDRANYGYT
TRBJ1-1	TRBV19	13	ASSKDRGRGFEAF
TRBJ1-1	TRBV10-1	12	ASSRTGNQREAF